The 18 T cell receptor beta chains in this list originate from one sample, sequenced in a study of tumor-infiltrating lymphocytes in primary liver carcinoma. The template, about 550 ng total RNA, yielded TCR beta cDNA made with a constant-region primer. A slightly modified ARM-PCR protocol with three nested multiplex PCR rounds produced these TCR beta libraries. Each of the first two PCR rounds ran 9 to 11 cycles with TRBV1-TRBV30 forward and C-beta reverse primers. Via MiXCR, TCRdb re-called the multiplex PCR reads, giving one row per CDR3 protein. In the table there are about 48,000 distinct CDR3 sequences, about 80% of which are singletons. Joint extraction of RNA and DNA used roughly 19-31 mg of bulk tissue that was unsorted. The sample was liver tumor tissue from sampling region 3. As to subset: tumor region T3, left-lateral pole. All receptors come from a middle-aged man with primary liver carcinoma and hepatitis B virus infection.

The genes are TRBV28 and TRBJ2-3, with D perhaps TRBD2 (6 bases). The germline V and J ends were trimmed by 6 bases and 6 bases, with 16 bases remaining between them. The CDR3 is made up of 14 amino acids. The germline V gene encodes CDR1 MDHEN and CDR2 SYDVKM. The CDR3 is CASRGLGVTDTQYF. The CDR3 DNA is TGTGCCAGCAGGGGACTGGGGGTAACTGATACGCAGTATTTT.

This clonotype has ten or more counts. V usage is TRBV29-1 and J usage is TRBJ2-5, with D possibly TRBD1 on 5 matching bases. Looked up from germline, CDR1 is SQVTM and CDR2 is ANQGSEA. V was trimmed by 7 bases and J by 3 bases, leaving 18 bases between them. The CDR3 loop spans 14 amino acids. In DNA form, the CDR3 reads TGCAGCGCGCAGGGAAGTGATAGGGAAGAGACCCAGTACTTC. It yields the protein CSAQGSDREETQYF.

The rearrangement joins TRBV29-1 to TRBJ2-5; weak D call: TRBD1 (6 bases). Between the trimmed V and J ends, which lost 4 bases and 5 bases, there was a span of 17 bases. There are 14 residues in the CDR3. From germline, CDR1 is SQVTM and CDR2 ANQGSEA. CDR3 region: CSVGGLVGDETQYF. CDR3 DNA: TGCAGCGTTGGGGGGCTAGTGGGAGACGAGACCCAGTACTTC.

To note about this clonotype: The junction shows a germline mismatch at one end, possibly a read error. V and J are TRBV11-2 and TRBJ2-1; D gene ambiguous. This CDR3 has 13 residues. Germline V gene data show CDR1 as SGHAT and CDR2 as FQNNGV. As DNA, the CDR3 is TGTGTCAGCAGCAAAGGCCTAGGCAATGAGCAGTTCTTC. Translating gives CVSSKGLGNEQFF. The complete variable domain, with remaining parts taken from reference TRBV11-2 and TRBJ2-1, reads EAGVAQSPRYKIIEKRQSVAFWCNPISGHATLYWYQQILGQGPKLLIQFQNNGVVDDSQLPKDRFSAERLKGVDSTLKIQPAKLEDSAVYLCVSSKGLGNEQFFGPGTRLTVL.

This clonotype was observed a single time. This likely comes from a read error, as the CDR3 has no conserved phenylalanine or tryptophan at its end. The chain is built from TRBV11-2 and TRBJ1-5, with D perhaps TRBD1 (5 bases). Germline assignment: CDR1 SGHAT and CDR2 FQNNGV. This CDR3 spans 16 amino acids. V shed 5 bases and J shed 5 bases, with 19 bases lying between them. The CDR3 spells CASSPGGGYDDQPQHI. DNA for the CDR3: TGTGCCAGCAGCCCCGGCGGGGGATATGACGATCAGCCCCAGCATATT.

As regards this clonotype: The junction shows a germline mismatch at one end, possibly a read error. This chain joins TRBV6-5 and TRBJ1-4; 7 positions agree with TRBD1. The germline CDR1 and CDR2 sequences are MNHEY and SVGAGI. The CDR3 length is 18 residues. CDR3 region: CASGYRKGQWAPNEKLFF. The CDR3 DNA reads as TGTGCCAGCGGTTACCGTAAGGGACAGTGGGCTCCTAATGAAAAACTGTTTTTT.

Worth noting for this clonotype: The germline gene is not matched at one end of the junction; a read error may be the cause. The chain has TRBV10-3 and TRBJ2-7; D gene ambiguous. Germline values: CDR1 ENHRY, CDR2 SYGVKD. The length of the CDR3 is 15 residues. CDR3 coding DNA: TGTGCCATCAGTGGGAAGGACGGCAGCCCCTACGAACAGTACTTC. Translated: CAISGKDGSPYEQYF.

Comments on this clonotype: This may come from a read error, since a much larger clone is one base off. The V gene is TRBV7-9, the J gene TRBJ2-1, with TRBD2 identical over 12 bases. In germline, CDR1 is SEHNR, CDR2 FQNEAQ (reference sequence). The CDR3 is 16 amino acids. The CDR3 DNA is TGTGCCAGCGGCTTATGGGGACTAGCGGGTTACAATGAGCAGTTCTTC. Residues: CASGLWGLAGYNEQFF.

As for this clonotype: No conserved phenylalanine or tryptophan ends this CDR3, so it is likely a read error. The genes are TRBV5-6 and TRBJ2-1; the D gene is possibly TRBD2 (6 bases). Germline V gives CDR1 SGHDT, CDR2 YYEEEE. This CDR3 contains 16 residues. DNA for the CDR3: TGTGCCAACAGCTTGGAGGGCGGAAGCTCCTACAATGAGCAGTTCTTA. Translation gives CANSLEGGSSYNEQFL.

The gene calls are TRBV29-1 and TRBJ2-3, with D unresolved. CDR1 is SQVTM and CDR2 is ANQGSEA in the germline V gene. The CDR3 runs to 16 residues. The CDR3 here is CSANPLSAESTDTQYF. Here the CDR3 DNA reads TGCAGTGCCAACCCGCTATCGGCTGAATCCACAGATACGCAGTATTTT.

Ten or more counts support this clonotype. This sequence joins TRBV29-1 and TRBJ2-1; TRBD2 might be the D (5 bases). This CDR3 region has 11 residues. Germline assignment: CDR1 SQVTM and CDR2 ANQGSEA. CDR3 residues: CTVGEFNEQFF. DNA for the CDR3: TGCACCGTCGGGGAATTTAATGAGCAGTTCTTC.

As to this clonotype: Sequence at one end of the junction differs from germline and may be a read error. The J gene is TRBJ1-1, the V gene TRBV10-3; 7 nucleotides agree with TRBD1. CDR1 and CDR2 (germline): ENHRY, SYGVKD. The CDR3 has 13 residues. The CDR3 protein is CTAGGVQNHEASF. CDR3 in DNA: TGTACCGCAGGGGGGGTGCAGAACCATGAAGCTTCCTTT.

About this clonotype itself: Since a much larger clone is just one base distant, this may be a read error. The chain has TRBV24-1 and TRBJ2-3; D might be TRBD1 or TRBD2, each matching 5 bases. This CDR3 is built from 12 residues. In germline, CDR1 is KGHDR, CDR2 SFDVKD. The CDR3 DNA reads as TGTCCCACCAGTGAGGGGACAGATACGCAGTATTTT. This gives the protein CPTSEGTDTQYF.

This clonotype was detected only once. The chain links TRBV6-6 to TRBJ2-5; D is perhaps TRBD2 (7 bases). CDR1 is MNHNY and CDR2 is SVGAGI in the germline V gene (reference sequence). CDR3 length: 15 amino acids. DNA for the CDR3: TGTGGCAACACCCCATTAAGGGGGGGGGGAGAGACCCAGTACTTC. Residues: CGNTPLRGGGETQYF.

This clonotype came up once. An end of the junction differs from the germline gene, which may be a read error. The V call is TRBV11-1, the J call TRBJ2-3, with 11 bases aligning to TRBD2. Germline V CDR1 and CDR2: SGHAT, FQDESV (reference sequence). This CDR3 spans 16 amino acids. This CDR3 is CTSSKGLAVSTGTQYF. The CDR3 DNA is TGTACCAGCAGTAAGGGACTAGCGGTTAGCACAGGTACGCAGTATTTT.

This clonotype was detected many times. The chain joins TRBV29-1 to TRBJ2-1; D gene ambiguous. Germline V lookup: CDR1 SQVTM, CDR2 ANQGSEA. Trimming pared 5 bases from V and 6 bases from J, leaving 14 bases between. This CDR3 has 13 amino acids. CDR3 region: CSVPLPLSNEQFF. CDR3 sequence (DNA): TGCAGCGTTCCACTGCCCCTGAGCAATGAGCAGTTCTTC.

The V gene is TRBV7-2, the J gene TRBJ2-5; D is possibly TRBD1 (5 bases). The CDR3 totals 12 residues. In germline, CDR1 is SGHTA, CDR2 FQGNSA. Trimming removed 4 bases from V and 9 bases from J, with 12 bases in between. CDR3 sequence reads: CASSSTGIAQYF. DNA of the CDR3: TGTGCCAGCAGCTCCACAGGAATTGCCCAGTACTTC.

This clonotype was seen ten or more times. The rearrangement uses TRBV25-1 and TRBJ2-5, with unresolved D. The CDR3 spans 13 residues. Germline CDR1 MGHDK, CDR2 SYGVNS. V shed 3 bases and J shed 7 bases, with 12 bases lying between them. CDR3: CASSDYGLGTQYF. The CDR3 nucleotides read TGTGCCAGCAGTGATTACGGCTTGGGGACCCAGTACTTC.